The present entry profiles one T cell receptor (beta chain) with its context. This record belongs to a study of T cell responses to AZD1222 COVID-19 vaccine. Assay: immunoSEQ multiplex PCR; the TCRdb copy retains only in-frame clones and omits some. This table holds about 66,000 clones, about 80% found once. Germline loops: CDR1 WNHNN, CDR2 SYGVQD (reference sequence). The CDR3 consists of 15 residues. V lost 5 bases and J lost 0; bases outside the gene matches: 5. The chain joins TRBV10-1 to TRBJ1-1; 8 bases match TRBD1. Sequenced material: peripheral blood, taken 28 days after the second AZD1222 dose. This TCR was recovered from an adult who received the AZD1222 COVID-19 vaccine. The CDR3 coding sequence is TGCGCCAGCAGTTCCGGACAGGGAGTGAACACTGAAGCTTTCTTT. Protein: CASSSGQGVNTEAFF.